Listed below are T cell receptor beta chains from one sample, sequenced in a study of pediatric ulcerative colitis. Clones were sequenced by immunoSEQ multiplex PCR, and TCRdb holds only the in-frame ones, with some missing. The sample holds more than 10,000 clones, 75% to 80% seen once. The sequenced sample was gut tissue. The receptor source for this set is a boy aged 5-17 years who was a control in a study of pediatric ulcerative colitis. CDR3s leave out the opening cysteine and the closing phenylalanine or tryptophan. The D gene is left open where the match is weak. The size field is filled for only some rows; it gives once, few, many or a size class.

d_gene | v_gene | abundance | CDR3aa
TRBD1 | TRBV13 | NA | ASSFAHRTGAAGNYGYT
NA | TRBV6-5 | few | ASKTTGSENTIY
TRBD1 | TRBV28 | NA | ASSFPGGQGAPNEKLF
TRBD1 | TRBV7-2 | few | ASSLVRTGGTEAF
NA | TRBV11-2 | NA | ASSFRTLTEAF
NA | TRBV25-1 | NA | ASSEYIRGANTGELF
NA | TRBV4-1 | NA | ASSQIVAGSSTDTQY
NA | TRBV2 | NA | ASSARGNRYEQY
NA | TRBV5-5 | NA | ASSFPDTQY
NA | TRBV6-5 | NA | ASSGWEGNGAF
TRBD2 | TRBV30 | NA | AWSVTSGKGIQY
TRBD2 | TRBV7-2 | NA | ASSLATSGRGETQY
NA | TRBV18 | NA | ASSPAGYGGELGYT
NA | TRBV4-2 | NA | ASSHRSENNEQF
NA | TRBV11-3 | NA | ASSLGGLATDTQY
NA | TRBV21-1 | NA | ASTPRGRVTNEKLF
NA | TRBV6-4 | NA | ASSDSANTEAF